These T cell receptor beta chains were read from a single sample in a study of early T cells in non-severe SARS-CoV-2 infection. TCRdb processed the 5' RACE reads anew with MiXCR; each CDR3 protein has one entry. In the table there are some 80,000 distinct CDR3 sequences, 12% of which are singletons. Sequencing was performed on whole blood. These receptors all stem from an adult who was a healthcare worker with PCR-confirmed SARS-CoV-2 infection or an uninfected control (not recorded which). The CDR3 runs from the conserved cysteine through the conserved F or W. A D gene is named only where the DNA matches it firmly. The listing skips clone size in some rows; elsewhere it reads once, few, many or a size class.

CDR3aa	CDR3nt	abundance	len	d_gene	j_gene	v_gene
CASSLGSGRADEQFF	TGTGCCAGCAGCTTGGGTAGCGGGAGAGCAGATGAGCAGTTCTTC	NA	15	TRBD2	TRBJ2-1	TRBV5-4
CASSQREGTDTQYF	TGTGCCAGCAGCCAGCGGGAGGGGACAGATACGCAGTATTTT	NA	14	TRBD2	TRBJ2-3	TRBV6-5
CASSFGTGGSYEQYF	TGCGCCAGCAGCTTCGGGACAGGGGGTTCCTACGAGCAGTACTTC	NA	15	TRBD1	TRBJ2-7	TRBV5-1
CASSLKGTGGIYRGYTF	TGTGCCAGCAGCTTGAAGGGGACAGGGGGCATTTATCGTGGCTACACCTTC	few	17	TRBD1	TRBJ1-2	TRBV5-4
CSGQGTGGREQFF	TGCAGCGGGCAAGGGACAGGGGGCCGTGAGCAGTTCTTC	many	13	TRBD1	TRBJ2-1	TRBV29-1
CAISELNREHYGYTF	TGTGCCATCAGTGAGTTGAACAGGGAGCACTATGGCTACACCTTC	few	15	NA	TRBJ1-2	TRBV10-3
CASSIGLGEEQYF	TGTGCCAGTAGTATAGGTCTCGGAGAGGAGCAGTACTTC	many	13	NA	TRBJ2-7	TRBV19
CSARVHNEQFF	TGCAGCGCTCGAGTCCACAATGAGCAGTTCTTC	NA	11	NA	TRBJ2-1	TRBV29-1
CASSMGRAYEQYF	TGTGCCAGCAGTATGGGCAGGGCGTACGAGCAGTACTTC	NA	13	NA	TRBJ2-7	TRBV27
CASSPHGQGSTDTQYF	TGTGCCAGCAGTCCCCATGGACAGGGGAGCACAGATACGCAGTATTTT	many	16	TRBD1	TRBJ2-3	TRBV12-3/TRBV12-4
CASSAEGHEQFF	TGTGCCAGCAGCGCGGAGGGGCATGAGCAGTTCTTC	NA	12	NA	TRBJ2-1	TRBV12-3/TRBV12-4
CVSGIGNEQFF	TGTGTGAGCGGGATTGGGAATGAGCAGTTCTTC	many	11	TRBD2	TRBJ2-1	TRBV7-9
CSVGRQNYGYTF	TGCAGCGTTGGAAGACAGAACTATGGCTACACCTTC	few	12	NA	TRBJ1-2	TRBV29-1
CASRPGQGGTEAFF	TGTGCCAGCAGACCTGGACAGGGAGGCACTGAAGCTTTCTTT	NA	14	TRBD1	TRBJ1-1	TRBV7-9
CSARDPIGTDTQYF	TGCAGTGCTAGGGACCCTATTGGAACAGATACGCAGTATTTT	NA	14	NA	TRBJ2-3	TRBV20-1
CASSPGQGATNEKLFF	TGTGCCAGCAGCCCCGGACAGGGAGCAACTAATGAAAAACTGTTTTTT	NA	16	TRBD1	TRBJ1-4	TRBV7-8
CSVAKGVGQPQHF	TGCAGCGTTGCTAAGGGGGTCGGTCAGCCCCAGCATTTT	few	13	NA	TRBJ1-5	TRBV29-1
CASSPGRGQAATGELFF	TGTGCCAGCAGCCCGGGACGCGGGCAGGCGGCCACCGGGGAGCTGTTTTTT	few	17	NA	TRBJ2-2	TRBV6-2/TRBV6-3
CASSLSLRLGEQYF	TGCGCCAGCAGCCTCTCTCTTAGACTGGGCGAGCAGTACTTC	NA	14	NA	TRBJ2-7	TRBV4-3
CASSFLGQGTYEQYF	TGTGCCAGCAGTTTTCTGGGACAGGGGACCTACGAGCAGTACTTC	NA	15	TRBD1	TRBJ2-7	TRBV27
CSARVAGTGNLLSQDGLAKNIQYF	TGCAGTGCTAGAGTAGCCGGGACAGGGAACCTATTGAGTCAAGACGGACTAGCCAAAAACATTCAGTACTTC	few	24	TRBD1	TRBJ2-4	TRBV20-1
CARVNQGAPHYGYTF	TGTGCCAGAGTCAACCAGGGGGCTCCTCACTATGGCTACACCTTC	many	15	NA	TRBJ1-2	TRBV21-1
CSARDGLRGEQFF	TGCAGTGCTAGAGATGGGCTGAGGGGTGAGCAGTTCTTC	few	13	NA	TRBJ2-1	TRBV20-1
CASSLMAGVGETQYF	TGTGCCAGCAGTTTAATGGCGGGAGTCGGTGAGACCCAGTACTTC	many	15	TRBD2	TRBJ2-5	TRBV12-3/TRBV12-4
CASSSAGLALSEQYF	TGTGCCAGCAGCTCGGCGGGACTAGCCCTCTCCGAGCAGTACTTC	NA	15	TRBD2	TRBJ2-7	TRBV27
CSVVGTAGNTIYF	TGCAGCGTTGTAGGGACAGCTGGAAACACCATATATTTT	many	13	TRBD1	TRBJ1-3	TRBV29-1
CASSLETSGRPFVETQYF	TGTGCCAGCAGCTTAGAGACTAGCGGGAGGCCCTTTGTAGAGACCCAGTACTTC	NA	18	TRBD2	TRBJ2-5	TRBV7-6
CASSLDTRHNEQFF	TGTGCCAGCAGCTTAGATACAAGACACAATGAGCAGTTCTTC	NA	14	NA	TRBJ2-1	TRBV11-3
CASSQPQGARNSPLHF	TGCGCCAGCAGCCAACCACAGGGGGCGCGCAATTCACCCCTCCACTTT	NA	16	TRBD1	TRBJ1-6	TRBV4-1
CASSVAGFGGSDTQYF	TGTGCCAGCAGCGTAGCCGGGTTTGGGGGTTCAGATACGCAGTATTTT	NA	16	NA	TRBJ2-3	TRBV9
CASSPGLADYNEQFF	TGCGCCAGCAGCCCCGGACTAGCAGACTACAATGAGCAGTTCTTC	few	15	TRBD2	TRBJ2-1	TRBV5-1
CSAGTNDNSPLHF	TGCAGTGCTGGGACCAACGATAATTCACCCCTCCACTTT	few	13	NA	TRBJ1-6	TRBV20-1
CASSERTSGYNEQFF	TGTGCCAGCAGCGAACGGACTAGCGGCTACAATGAGCAGTTCTTC	NA	15	TRBD2	TRBJ2-1	TRBV7-3
CASSFRAGEGQPQHF	TGTGCCAGCAGCTTTCGGGCAGGGGAGGGACAGCCCCAGCATTTT	NA	15	NA	TRBJ1-5	TRBV7-2
CSARDQIYNEQFF	TGCAGTGCTAGAGACCAAATTTACAATGAGCAGTTCTTC	few	13	NA	TRBJ2-1	TRBV20-1
CASNPQAASEAFF	TGTGCCAGCAACCCCCAAGCCGCATCCGAAGCTTTCTTT	few	13	NA	TRBJ1-1	TRBV5-6
CASSLGGRAVTQYF	TGTGCCAGCAGTTTGGGCGGGAGGGCCGTTACGCAGTATTTT	few	14	TRBD2	TRBJ2-3	TRBV12-3/TRBV12-4
CAWRQGDNSPLHF	TGTGCCTGGAGACAGGGAGATAATTCACCCCTCCACTTT	NA	13	NA	TRBJ1-6	TRBV30
CASSYGRNYEQYF	TGTGCCAGCAGTTACGGCAGAAACTACGAGCAGTACTTC	many	13	NA	TRBJ2-7	TRBV6-5
CASSQEGLNTEAFF	TGCGCCAGCAGCCAAGAGGGGCTGAACACTGAAGCTTTCTTT	few	14	NA	TRBJ1-1	TRBV4-3
CASSKAGGTGELFF	TGTGCCAGCAGTAAAGCGGGAGGCACCGGGGAGCTGTTTTTT	NA	14	TRBD2	TRBJ2-2	TRBV12-3/TRBV12-4
CASSTGLVSEQYF	TGTGCCAGCAGCACCGGACTAGTTTCAGAGCAGTACTTC	NA	13	TRBD2	TRBJ2-7	TRBV11-1
CASSPVSMNTEAFF	TGTGCCAGCTCACCAGTGTCAATGAACACTGAAGCTTTCTTT	few	14	NA	TRBJ1-1	TRBV18
CASSRGDSDNSPLHF	TGTGCCAGCAGTCGGGGGGACAGCGATAATTCACCCCTCCACTTT	few	15	TRBD1	TRBJ1-6	TRBV12-3/TRBV12-4
CSAREGRGNNQPQHF	TGCAGTGCTAGAGAAGGACGGGGAAACAATCAGCCCCAGCATTTT	NA	15	NA	TRBJ1-5	TRBV20-1
CASSFYRENTQYF	TGTGCCAGCAGTTTTTACAGGGAAAATACGCAGTATTTT	few	13	NA	TRBJ2-3	TRBV12-3/TRBV12-4
CSGQWATKTQYF	TGCAGCGGACAGTGGGCGACGAAGACCCAGTACTTC	NA	12	NA	TRBJ2-5	TRBV29-1
CSAGGGAGAEGYF	TGCAGCGCCGGGGGGGGCGCGGGAGCTGAGGGGTACTTC	many	13	TRBD2	TRBJ2-7	TRBV20-1
CASSYQQLNTEAFF	TGTGCCAGCAGTTACCAACAGCTGAACACTGAAGCTTTCTTT	many	14	NA	TRBJ1-1	TRBV6-5
CASSLEGGRAADTQYF	TGTGCCAGCAGCTTAGAGGGCGGGAGGGCAGCAGATACGCAGTATTTT	few	16	TRBD2	TRBJ2-3	TRBV7-6
CASSKFGRQRPTDTQYF	TGTGCCAGCAGCAAATTTGGCCGACAGAGACCCACAGATACGCAGTATTTT	NA	17	NA	TRBJ2-3	TRBV21-1
CASSLGRADTQYF	TGTGCCAGCAGCTTGGGGAGGGCAGATACGCAGTATTTT	few	13	TRBD2	TRBJ2-3	TRBV7-8
CASSLNPRPDTQYF	TGTGCCAGCAGCTTAAATCCTAGACCAGATACGCAGTATTTT	NA	14	NA	TRBJ2-3	TRBV7-3
CASSQGRGQYGYTF	TGTGCCAGCAGCCAAGGCCGGGGGCAGTATGGCTACACCTTC	NA	14	NA	TRBJ1-2	TRBV4-2
CASSYSTSDRAPLNQPQHF	TGTGCCAGCAGTTACTCGACATCCGACAGGGCGCCCCTCAATCAGCCCCAGCATTTT	few	19	TRBD1	TRBJ1-5	TRBV6-2/TRBV6-3
CASRLTQTGGGELFF	TGCGCCAGCAGACTGACTCAGACGGGAGGCGGGGAGCTGTTTTTT	many	15	TRBD2	TRBJ2-2	TRBV4-3
CASSLGFGTGRGYGYTF	TGTGCCAGCAGCTTAGGGTTTGGGACAGGAAGGGGGTATGGCTACACCTTC	NA	17	TRBD1	TRBJ1-2	TRBV7-2
CASIRLGGNTEAFF	TGTGCCAGCATTAGACTGGGGGGCAACACTGAAGCTTTCTTT	NA	14	NA	TRBJ1-1	TRBV6-6